Listed here are 14 T cell receptor beta chains from one sample, sequenced in a study of regulatory T cells in long-lasting Graves disease. The sample's time point: newly diagnosed GD, antithyroid drugs for less than 3 months. Scientists built the TCR library using RNA that was extracted from PBMCs. The authors built TCR beta libraries using iRepertoire HTBI primers and Arm-PCR of CDR3 regions. TCRdb itself ran the multiplex PCR reads through MiXCR, one entry per CDR3 protein. Here the sample spans a few hundred thousand distinct CDR3 sequences, about 12% being singletons. These data were also reused for a study on T cells in Graves' hyperthyroidism and ophthalmopathy.

The source was peripheral blood mononuclear cells (PBMCs), collected at new diagnosis, from a patient treated with antithyroid drugs. These receptors all stem from a woman aged 18-29 years with Graves disease.

In regard to this clonotype: Compared with germline, one end of the junction differs, possibly owing to a read error. The chain couples TRBV16 to TRBJ2-7, with TRBD2 as a possible D gene (5 bases). This CDR3 contains 14 residues. Germline CDR1 reads KGHSY; CDR2 reads FQNENV. The CDR3 reads CASSLSGYSYKQYF. CDR3 sequence (DNA): TGTGCCAGCAGCCTCTCGGGGTACTCCTACAAGCAGTACTTC.

This clonotype has a handful of counts. The chain uses TRBV4-1 and TRBJ1-1; D might be TRBD1 (5 bases). Germline CDR1 and CDR2: MGHRA and YSYEKL. CDR3 size: 12 residues. V dropped 4 bases and J dropped 4 bases, with 7 bases sitting between them. CDR3 sequence: CASSRGITEAFF. CDR3 nucleotide sequence: TGCGCCAGCAGCCGGGGGATCACTGAAGCTTTCTTT.

This clonotype was found many times. The CDR3 DNA sequence: TGTGCCAGCAGATCGGGCTGGGGGGAGAGCGAGACCCAGTACTTC. The encoded protein is CASRSGWGESETQYF. The chain links TRBV6-1 to TRBJ2-5, with a tentative D call TRBD2 (6 bases). Germline CDR1 reads MNHNS; CDR2 reads SASEGT. The CDR3 spans 15 residues. Deletions cut 6 bases from V and 5 bases from J, with 19 bases between.

This clonotype occurred a few times. V and J are TRBV6-2 or TRBV6-3 and TRBJ2-3; D is possibly TRBD1 (6 bases). The CDR3 sequence is 16 residues long. The germline V gene encodes CDR1 MNHEY and CDR2 SVGEGT. V was shortened by 4 bases and J by 4 bases, with 18 bases between the two germline ends. CDR3 DNA sequence: TGTGCCAGCAGTTCTCAGCAGGGGCTCGACTCAGATACGCAGTATTTT. The encoded protein is CASSSQQGLDSDTQYF.

With regard to this clonotype: A much larger clone lies one base from this, so it may be a read error. The chain joins TRBV12-3 or TRBV12-4 to TRBJ1-2; unclear D gene. The CDR3 contains 12 residues. CDR3 sequence (DNA): TGTGCCAACAGTCCCGGAACGGTGGGCTACACCTTC. Translation: CANSPGTVGYTF.

The chain combines TRBV5-6 with TRBJ1-1; possibly TRBD1 for D (6 bases). CDR1 is SGHDT and CDR2 is YYEEEE in the germline V gene. The CDR3 sequence is 13 residues long. The ends were cut back, 4 bases at V and 4 bases at J, with 11 bases in the middle. The CDR3 DNA sequence: TGTGCCAGCAGCGGACAGTTAAGCACTGAAGCTTTCTTT. Translated, it gives CASSGQLSTEAFF. Looking up the rest from reference TRBV5-6 and TRBJ1-1 gives the full variable domain: DAGVTQSPTHLIKTRGQQVTLRCSPKSGHDTVSWYQQALGQGPQFIFQYYEEEERQRGNFPDRFSGHQFPNYSSELNVNALLLGDSALYLCASSGQLSTEAFFGQGTRLTVV.

This chain uses TRBV5-4 with TRBJ2-1, with D hard to call. The CDR3 has 12 amino acids. The V and J ends lost 3 bases and 7 bases respectively, with 8 bases between them. The V gene's germline CDR1 is SGHNT and CDR2 YYREEE (reference sequence). The CDR3 DNA is TGTGCCAGCAGCTCCTCTGCTAATGAGCAGTTCTTC. As protein: CASSSSANEQFF.

This clonotype appeared many times. This chain joins TRBV7-8 and TRBJ1-1, with D unresolved. Deletions cut 2 bases from V and 4 bases from J, with 8 bases between. This CDR3 is built from 13 residues. CDR1 is SGHVS and CDR2 is FQNEAQ in the germline V gene. The CDR3 here is CASSLFSSTEAFF. CDR3 in DNA: TGTGCCAGCAGCTTATTTAGTAGCACTGAAGCTTTCTTT.

This clonotype came up many times. This chain joins TRBV7-2 and TRBJ1-1, with D unresolved. V was shortened by 3 bases and J by 7 bases, with 12 bases between the two germline ends. CDR1 and CDR2 from the germline V gene are SGHTA and FQGNSA. CDR3 length: 13 residues. This chain's CDR3 is CASSFRAEFEAFF. The CDR3 bases are TGTGCCAGCAGCTTTAGGGCGGAGTTTGAAGCTTTCTTT. Filled out from reference TRBV7-2 and TRBJ1-1, the complete variable domain reads GAGVSQSPSNKVTEKGKDVELRCDPISGHTALYWYRQSLGQGLEFLIYFQGNSAPDKSGLPSDRFSAERTGGSVSTLTIQRTQQEDSAVYLCASSFRAEFEAFFGQGTRLTVV.

Many counts were recorded for this clonotype. The chain carries TRBV7-2 and TRBJ2-7, with D unclear. CDR3 length: 13 residues. Looked up from germline, CDR1 is SGHTA and CDR2 is FQGNSA. The ends were cut back, 4 bases at V and 1 base at J, with 8 bases in the middle. CDR3 region: CASSSLPSYEQYF. The CDR3 coding sequence is TGTGCCAGCAGCTCCCTCCCTTCCTACGAGCAGTACTTC.

This clonotype was counted many times. The chain joins TRBV6-5 to TRBJ2-7; tentatively, D is TRBD2 (7 bases). Germline V gives CDR1 MNHEY, CDR2 SVGAGI. This CDR3 is 15 amino acids long. The V and J ends lost 3 bases and 7 bases respectively, with 19 bases between them. Written as DNA, the CDR3 is TGTGCCAGCAGTTATCAGGGGAAACGGACTAGGGAGCAGTACTTC. This encodes CASSYQGKRTREQYF.

The V and J genes are TRBV24-1 and TRBJ1-2; D is unresolved. Looked up from germline, CDR1 is KGHDR and CDR2 is SFDVKD. Trimming cost V 3 bases and J 2 bases, with 9 bases left between them. The CDR3 has 14 amino acids. In DNA form, the CDR3 reads TGTGCCACCAGTGATATAGGACGGAACTATGGCTACACCTTC. Its protein product is CATSDIGRNYGYTF.

This clonotype was recorded at least ten times. This rearrangement joins TRBV2 to TRBJ2-3, with 8 bases fitting TRBD1. V was clipped by 8 bases and J by 4 bases; unmatched bases: 11. This CDR3 has 15 amino acids. CDR1 is SNHLY, CDR2 FYNNEI, per germline. The CDR3 reads CASRRTGMRADTQYF. CDR3 bases: TGTGCCAGCCGGCGGACAGGGATGAGGGCAGATACGCAGTATTTT.

This clonotype was seen at least ten times. This chain connects TRBV12-3 or TRBV12-4 to TRBJ2-2; D is possibly TRBD1 or TRBD2 (5 bases each). The germline V and J ends were trimmed by 6 bases and 4 bases, with 15 bases remaining between them. CDR3 length: 15 residues. Written as DNA, the CDR3 is TGTGCCAGCAGATCAATGGGACGAAGCACCGGGGAGCTGTTTTTT. Residues: CASRSMGRSTGELFF.